This T cell receptor beta chain was identified in a study of CD8+ T cells in alopecia areata. Study results and limitations: Administration of tofacitinib significantly diminished scalp clonality and expanded CD8+ clones within the top 100.

In its sample, this clone was seen once. The antigen remains undetermined. The treatment is: oral pan-JAK inhibitor, 5-10 mg twice daily. The authors extracted RNA and reverse transcribed it into cDNA as the sequencing template. The data were produced by immunoSEQ multiplex PCR, yet TCRdb's version contains in-frame clones alone and is incomplete. Altogether about 190,000 clones are present, about three fifths being singletons, with the ten largest covering roughly 4.2%. The clonotype was recovered from a human donor with alopecia areata. The sample consisted of CD4+ T cells sorted from blood, taken at week 4, from a patient treated with tofacitinib.

The CDR3 loop reads CAWSHGYYNEQFF. The DNA for the CDR3 is TGTGCCTGGAGTCACGGCTACTACAATGAGCAGTTCTTC. The rearrangement uses TRBV30 and TRBJ2-1, with D unclear. V shed 2 bases and J shed 3 bases, with 8 bases lying between them. Germline-derived CDR1 and CDR2 are GTSNPN and SVGIG (reference sequence). The CDR3 extends over 13 amino acids.